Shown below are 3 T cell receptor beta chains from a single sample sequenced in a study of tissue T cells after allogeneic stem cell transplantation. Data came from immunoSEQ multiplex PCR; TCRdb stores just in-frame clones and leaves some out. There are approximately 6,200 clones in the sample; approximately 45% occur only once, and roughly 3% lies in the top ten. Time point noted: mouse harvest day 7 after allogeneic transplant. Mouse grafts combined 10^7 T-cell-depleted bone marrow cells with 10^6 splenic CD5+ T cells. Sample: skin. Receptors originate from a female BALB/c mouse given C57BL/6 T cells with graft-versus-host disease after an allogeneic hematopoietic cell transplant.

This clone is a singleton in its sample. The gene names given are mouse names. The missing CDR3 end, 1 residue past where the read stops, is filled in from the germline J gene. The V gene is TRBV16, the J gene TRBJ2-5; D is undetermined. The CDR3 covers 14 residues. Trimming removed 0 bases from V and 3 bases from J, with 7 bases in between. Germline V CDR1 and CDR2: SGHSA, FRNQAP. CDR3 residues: CASSLDSPQDTQYF. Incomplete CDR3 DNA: TGTGCAAGCAGCTTAGATAGCCCACAAGACACCCAGTAC.

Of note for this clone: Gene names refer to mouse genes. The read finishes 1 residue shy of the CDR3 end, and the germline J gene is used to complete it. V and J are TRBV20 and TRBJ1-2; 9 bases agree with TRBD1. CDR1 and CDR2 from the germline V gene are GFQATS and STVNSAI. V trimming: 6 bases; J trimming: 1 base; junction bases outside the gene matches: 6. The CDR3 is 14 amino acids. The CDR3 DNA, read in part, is TGTGGTGCCCGGGAGGGACAGGGAAACTCCGACTACACC. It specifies CGAREGQGNSDYT. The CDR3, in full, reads CGAREGQGNSDYTF.

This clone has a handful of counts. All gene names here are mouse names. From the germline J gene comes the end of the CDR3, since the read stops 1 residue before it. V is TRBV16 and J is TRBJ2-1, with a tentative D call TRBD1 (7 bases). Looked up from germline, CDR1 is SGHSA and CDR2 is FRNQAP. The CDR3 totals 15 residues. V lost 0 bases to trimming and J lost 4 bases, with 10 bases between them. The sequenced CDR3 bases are TGTGCAAGCAGCTTAGAGGCAGGGGGGTATGCTGAGCAGTTC. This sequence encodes CASSLEAGGYAEQF. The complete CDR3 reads CASSLEAGGYAEQFF.